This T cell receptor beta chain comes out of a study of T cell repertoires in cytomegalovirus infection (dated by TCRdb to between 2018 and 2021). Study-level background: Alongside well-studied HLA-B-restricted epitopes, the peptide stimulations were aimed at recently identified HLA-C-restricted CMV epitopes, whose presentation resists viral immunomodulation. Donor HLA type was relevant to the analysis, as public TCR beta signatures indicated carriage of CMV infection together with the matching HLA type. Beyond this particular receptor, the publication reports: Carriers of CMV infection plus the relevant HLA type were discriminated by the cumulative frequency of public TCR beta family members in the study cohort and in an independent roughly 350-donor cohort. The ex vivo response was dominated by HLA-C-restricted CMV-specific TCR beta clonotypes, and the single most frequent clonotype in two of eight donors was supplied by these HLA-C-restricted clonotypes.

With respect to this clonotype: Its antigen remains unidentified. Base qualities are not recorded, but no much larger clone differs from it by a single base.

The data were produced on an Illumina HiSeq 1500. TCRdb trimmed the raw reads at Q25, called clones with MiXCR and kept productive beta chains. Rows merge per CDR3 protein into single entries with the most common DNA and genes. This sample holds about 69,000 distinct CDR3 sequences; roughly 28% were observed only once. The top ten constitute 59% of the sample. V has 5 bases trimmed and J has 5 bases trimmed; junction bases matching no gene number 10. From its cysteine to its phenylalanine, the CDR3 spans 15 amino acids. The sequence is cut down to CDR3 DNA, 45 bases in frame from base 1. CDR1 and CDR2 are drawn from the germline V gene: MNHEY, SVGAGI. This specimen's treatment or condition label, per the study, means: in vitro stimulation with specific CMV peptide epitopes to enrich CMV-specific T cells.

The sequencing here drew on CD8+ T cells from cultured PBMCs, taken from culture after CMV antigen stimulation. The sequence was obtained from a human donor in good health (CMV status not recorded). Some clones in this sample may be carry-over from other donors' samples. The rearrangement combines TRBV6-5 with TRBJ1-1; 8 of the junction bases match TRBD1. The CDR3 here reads CASSTWTGPGTEAFF. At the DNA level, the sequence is TGTGCCAGCAGTACTTGGACAGGGCCGGGGACTGAAGCTTTCTTT.